The 27 T cell receptor beta chains presented below share a single source sample, sequenced in a study of response to subunit inactivated influenza vaccine. TCRdb redid the calling of the RT-PCR reads with MiXCR, one entry per CDR3 protein. This sample yields about 190,000 distinct CDR3 sequences, of which around an eighth are seen a single time; roughly 26% belongs to the top ten. The sample was CD8+ T cells sorted from PBMCs, taken more than 4 days after vaccination. The receptors here all came from a man aged 45-65 years who received an inactivated influenza vaccine.

The CDR3 sequence is CASSSGEPNQPQHF. CDR3 coding DNA: TGTGCCAGCAGTTCAGGGGAACCCAATCAGCCCCAGCATTTT. The V and J genes are TRBV12-3 or TRBV12-4 and TRBJ1-5, with D maybe TRBD1 (6 bases). The CDR3 totals 14 residues. Between the trimmed V and J ends, which lost 4 bases and 3 bases, there was a span of 10 bases.

This clonotype appeared a few times. The chain links TRBV12-5 to TRBJ2-1; 7 bases agree with TRBD2. The CDR3 is 14 amino acids. The germline gives CDR1 LGHNT, CDR2 FRNRAP. V shed 1 base, J shed 5 bases, and the junction held 2 bases outside the gene matches. The CDR3 DNA reads TGTGCTAGTGGTTTGGGCGGGAGACACAATGAGCAGTTCTTC. It translates to CASGLGGRHNEQFF.

This clonotype was counted between two and nine times. This chain links TRBV10-3 with TRBJ2-7, with D perhaps given as TRBD1 or TRBD2 (5 bases each). In germline, CDR1 is ENHRY, CDR2 SYGVKD. CDR3 length: 16 residues. V lost 2 bases and J 2 bases, leaving 16 bases between the germline ends. The CDR3 region has the DNA TGTGCCATCAGTGAGCCCTGGGCGCCGGGGCCCTACGAGCAGTACTTC. Translation: CAISEPWAPGPYEQYF.

This clonotype was counted only a few times. V is TRBV7-9 and J is TRBJ2-7; D remains unclear. The V end lost 5 bases, the J end lost 7 bases, and 12 bases lay between the germline ends. The CDR3 length is 12 residues. Germline V gene sequence: CDR1 SEHNR, CDR2 FQNEAQ (reference sequence). This chain's CDR3 is CASSPVRREQYF. CDR3 sequence (DNA): TGTGCCAGCAGCCCGGTGAGGCGTGAGCAGTACTTC.

Ten or more counts support this clonotype. The chain joins TRBV3-1 to TRBJ2-1; 9 bases match TRBD1. The V and J ends lost 4 bases and 8 bases, in that order; junction bases with no gene match: 6. The CDR3 is 14 amino acids. Germline-derived CDR1 and CDR2 are LGHDT and YNNKEL (reference sequence). The DNA for the CDR3 is TGTGCCAGCAGCCGGGACAGGGAGGCTGATGAGCAGTTCTTC. Amino acid sequence: CASSRDREADEQFF.

The CDR3 loop is CAWGVDSSYEQYF. DNA for the CDR3: TGTGCCTGGGGGGTTGACAGCTCCTACGAGCAGTACTTC. The V call is TRBV7-9, the J call TRBJ2-7; D might be TRBD2 (6 bases). CDR3 size: 13 residues. The ends were cut back, 11 bases at V and 0 bases at J, with 14 bases in the middle. Germline CDR1 reads SEHNR; CDR2 reads FQNEAQ (reference sequence). The full variable domain, in which reference TRBV7-9 and TRBJ2-7 provide the parts outside the CDR3, is DTGVSQNPRHKITKRGQNVTFRCDPISEHNRLYWYRQTLGQGPEFLTYFQNEAQLEKSRLLSDRFSAERPKGSFSTLEIQRTEQGDSAMYLCAWGVDSSYEQYFGPGTRLTVT.

The chain joins TRBV12-3 or TRBV12-4 to TRBJ1-4; D gene uncertain. Trimming removed 3 bases from V and 7 bases from J, with 12 bases in between. This CDR3 is built from 14 residues. CDR3 amino acids: CASSFGLKGEKLFF. The CDR3 DNA is TGTGCCAGCAGTTTCGGTTTAAAGGGTGAAAAACTGTTTTTT.

The V and J genes are TRBV11-2 and TRBJ2-3; 9 bases fit TRBD2. Germline loops: CDR1 SGHAT, CDR2 FQNNGV. There are 15 residues in the CDR3. With V trimmed by 3 bases and J by 5 bases, 6 bases remained unmatched. This CDR3 reads CASSFGGRAVDTQYF. The CDR3 DNA is TGTGCCAGCAGCTTTGGCGGGAGGGCCGTAGATACGCAGTATTTT.

This clonotype was observed many times. The chain uses TRBV28 and TRBJ1-1; weak D call: TRBD1 (6 bases). Germline V CDR1 and CDR2: MDHEN, SYDVKM. Deletions cut 2 bases from V and 4 bases from J, with 11 bases between. This CDR3 has 14 amino acids. This CDR3 is CASSLTGLATEAFF. In nucleotides, the CDR3 is TGTGCCAGCAGTTTAACAGGGTTGGCCACTGAAGCTTTCTTT.

The J gene is TRBJ1-2, the V gene TRBV7-9; D possibly corresponds to TRBD1 (5 bases). This CDR3 is built from 16 residues. V was shortened by 0 bases and J by 8 bases, with 19 bases between the two germline ends. The V gene's germline CDR1 is SEHNR and CDR2 FQNEAQ (reference sequence). CDR3 sequence (DNA): TGTGCCAGCAGCTTAGCTTGGGACGGCACCTTAGAGGGCTACACCTTC. The encoded protein is CASSLAWDGTLEGYTF.

The chain carries TRBV20-1 and TRBJ1-1; D gene uncertain. Trimming stripped 4 bases from V and 3 bases from J, with 15 bases between. CDR1 is DFQATT, CDR2 SNEGSKA, per germline (reference sequence). This CDR3 is 14 amino acids long. Here the CDR3 DNA reads TGCAGTGCTACACCCACGCACAGCCACACTGAAGCTTTCTTT. Its translation is CSATPTHSHTEAFF.

The table lists this clonotype with a few counts. The CDR3 DNA follows: TGCAGTGCTAGAGATTTAGAGGAATCCTACAATGAGCAGTTCTTC. Its translation: CSARDLEESYNEQFF. This chain connects TRBV20-1 to TRBJ2-1; D not certain. This CDR3 region has 15 residues. V gave up 0 bases and J gave up 1 base, with 10 bases separating them. Germline V gene data show CDR1 as DFQATT and CDR2 as SNEGSKA (reference sequence).

This clonotype was counted between two and nine times. The gene calls are TRBV7-2 and TRBJ2-3; TRBD2 matches at 14 bases. J gave up 4 bases and V 4 bases, and 7 bases lay outside the gene matches. The germline V gene has CDR1 SGHTA and CDR2 FQGNSA. CDR3 length: 17 amino acids. The CDR3 DNA reads as TGTGCCAGCAGCTCTCCCCCGGGACTAGCGGGAGCAGATACGCAGTATTTT. It codes for CASSSPPGLAGADTQYF.

This clonotype has a handful of counts. This chain uses TRBV5-6 with TRBJ2-1; TRBD1 might be the D (5 bases). There are 12 residues in the CDR3. CDR1 and CDR2 from the germline V gene are SGHDT and YYEEEE. Trimming took off 5 bases at V and 7 bases at J, with 10 bases between the two ends. The CDR3 DNA reads as TGTGCCAGCAGAGACGACAGAAATGAGCAGTTCTTC. Translated: CASRDDRNEQFF.

V gene TRBV29-1 combines with J gene TRBJ2-2; 7 nucleotides agree with TRBD1. Germline V gene sequence: CDR1 SQVTM, CDR2 ANQGSEA. The CDR3 sequence is 13 residues long. V was clipped by 6 bases and J by 3 bases; unmatched bases: 4. The CDR3 reads CSVGQVDTGELFF. CDR3 bases: TGCAGCGTCGGACAGGTCGACACCGGGGAGCTGTTTTTT.

The V gene is TRBV7-3, the J gene TRBJ2-7; D is perhaps TRBD1 or TRBD2 (5 bases each). The CDR3 length is 13 residues. V was trimmed by 1 base and J by 6 bases, leaving 10 bases between them. Germline CDR1 is SGHTA and CDR2 is FQGTGA. CDR3: CASSLIERGEQYF. The CDR3 nucleotides read TGTGCCAGCAGCTTAATTGAGAGGGGCGAGCAGTACTTC. Full variable domain (missing parts from reference TRBV7-3 and TRBJ2-7): GAGVSQTPSNKVTEKGKYVELRCDPISGHTALYWYRQSLGQGPEFLIYFQGTGAADDSGLPNDRFFAVRPEGSVSTLKIQRTERGDSAVYLCASSLIERGEQYFGPGTRLTVT.

The CDR3 nucleotides read TGCGCCAGCAGTGACAGCCGGGCCTATAATTCACCCCTCCACTTT. Its protein product is CASSDSRAYNSPLHF. The chain employs TRBV10-2 and TRBJ1-6; D is undetermined. This CDR3 comprises 15 residues. With 3 bases removed from V and 2 bases from J, the gap between germline ends came to 8 bases. The germline V gene has CDR1 WSHSY and CDR2 SAAADI.

The J gene is TRBJ2-5, the V gene TRBV15; the match to TRBD1 covers 12 bases. The germline gives CDR1 LNHNV, CDR2 YYDKDF (reference sequence). The CDR3 consists of 14 residues. The V segment lost 6 bases and the J segment 5 bases; nucleotides outside the gene matches: 4. The CDR3 bases are TGTGCCACCAGTCGGGACAGGGGGCTGGAGACCCAGTACTTC. Translating gives CATSRDRGLETQYF.

This rearrangement joins TRBV4-1 to TRBJ1-4, with TRBD1 identical over 9 bases. This CDR3 has 15 amino acids. The ends lost 4 bases at V and 11 bases at J; junction bases unmatched: 11. Germline CDR1 reads MGHRA; CDR2 reads YSYEKL. CDR3 bases: TGCGCCAGCAGCCTGACCGGGACAGGGAAAAGGAAACTGTTTTTT. It yields the protein CASSLTGTGKRKLFF.

In this sample, this clonotype turned up a few times. The chain links TRBV12-3 or TRBV12-4 to TRBJ2-1; D gene ambiguous. The CDR3 runs to 15 residues. Trimming shortened V by 6 bases and J by 0 bases, and 12 bases separated the two germline ends. The CDR3 region has the DNA TGTGCCAGCAGCCAGTCATACAGCTCCTACAATGAGCAGTTCTTC. Protein: CASSQSYSSYNEQFF.

The rearrangement links TRBV7-9 to TRBJ2-5; 8 bases are a match to TRBD1. The CDR3 length is 15 residues. The trim removed 5 bases at V and 4 bases at J, leaving 9 bases unmatched. Germline CDR1 reads SEHNR; CDR2 reads FQNEAQ (reference sequence). CDR3 sequence: CASSIRQGPTETQYF. The CDR3, as DNA: TGTGCCAGCAGCATAAGACAGGGGCCAACAGAGACCCAGTACTTC.

V usage is TRBV3-1 and J usage is TRBJ2-3; 9 bases agree with TRBD2. Germline V gene sequence: CDR1 LGHDT, CDR2 YNNKEL (reference sequence). The CDR3 is made up of 19 amino acids. V trimming: 0 bases; J trimming: 0 bases; junction bases outside the gene matches: 10. CDR3 residues: CASSQELAGLSPSTDTQYF. The CDR3, as DNA: TGTGCCAGCAGCCAAGAACTAGCGGGCCTGTCCCCGAGCACAGATACGCAGTATTTT.

This clonotype was detected many times. The chain uses TRBV5-1 and TRBJ2-3, with TRBD2 as a possible D gene (5 bases). Between the trimmed V and J ends, which lost 5 bases and 5 bases, there was a span of 12 bases. This CDR3 spans 13 amino acids. CDR1 is SGHRS and CDR2 is YFSETQ in the germline V gene. The CDR3 protein is CASRFSGLDTQYF. CDR3 sequence (DNA): TGCGCCAGCAGATTTTCCGGACTAGATACGCAGTATTTT.

This clonotype occurred many times. The chain carries TRBV24-1 and TRBJ2-2; either TRBD1 or TRBD2 may fit D (5 bases each). The CDR3 sequence is 17 residues long. With 2 bases removed from V and 4 bases from J, the gap between germline ends came to 16 bases. Germline values: CDR1 KGHDR, CDR2 SFDVKD. CDR3 protein: CATSDYVQDLFTGELFF. Written as DNA, the CDR3 is TGTGCCACCAGTGATTACGTACAGGACTTATTCACCGGGGAGCTGTTTTTT.

CDR3 nucleotides: TGTGCCAGCAGTTACTCGATTCTTACAGGGGGCAGCACCGGGGAGCTGTTTTTT. Encoded protein: CASSYSILTGGSTGELFF. This chain uses TRBV6-5 with TRBJ2-2; 9 bases line up with TRBD1. J lost 4 bases, V lost 0 bases, and 9 bases had no gene match. The germline V gene encodes CDR1 MNHEY and CDR2 SVGAGI. CDR3 size: 18 residues.

This clonotype appeared many times. V is TRBV6-2 or TRBV6-3 and J is TRBJ2-1, with D possibly being TRBD2 (5 bases). The V gene lost 5 bases and the J gene lost 9 bases, with 8 bases spanning the gap. The CDR3 loop spans 11 amino acids. Germline CDR1 reads MNHEY; CDR2 reads SVGEGT. This chain's CDR3 is CASSSSVEQFF. The CDR3 DNA is TGTGCCAGCAGTAGTAGCGTTGAGCAGTTCTTC.

The gene calls are TRBV3-1 and TRBJ2-3, with D possibly called TRBD1 or TRBD2 (5 bases each). Trimming took 5 bases from V and 4 from J, leaving 22 bases between them. Germline CDR1 LGHDT, CDR2 YNNKEL (reference sequence). This CDR3 comprises 17 residues. DNA of the CDR3: TGTGCCAGCAGCAGCTGGCTGGGACCTCGGAGTGCAGATACGCAGTATTTT. Translating it yields CASSSWLGPRSADTQYF.